The entry below gives a single T cell receptor beta chain sequence along with its context. This table comes from immunoSEQ multiplex PCR, and its TCRdb copy is limited to in-frame clones, with some not included. This sample has around 63,000 clones; roughly 86% occur once, and the top ten carry more than 2%. The CDR3 length is 14 residues. The V and J ends lost 5 bases and 4 bases, in that order; junction bases with no gene match: 7. In germline, CDR1 is SGHTA, CDR2 FQGTGA. This specimen belongs to a study of lymphopenia after photon versus proton radiotherapy. The sample was peripheral blood, taken from a patient treated with photon-based radiotherapy. The clonotype was recovered from a man between 35 and 55 years old with gastric cancer. The genes are TRBV7-3 and TRBJ1-1; 7 bases align to TRBD1. In nucleotides, the CDR3 is TGTGCCAGCAGCGCGAATGCAGGGGGCACTGAAGCTTTCTTT. Translation gives CASSANAGGTEAFF.